This T cell receptor (beta chain) was identified during a study of blood T cells in healthy people across ages (dated by TCRdb to the mid-2010s). Background for the entire study: Template switching captured roughly one uniquely barcoded TCR beta cDNA molecule per two T cells in model experiments. To track age-related changes in TCR beta repertoire diversity, the study relied on deep sequencing normalized with unique cDNA molecular identifiers. The donors were split into four age groups: young (average around 15 years), middle-aged (more than 35), aged (more than 60) and long-lived (roughly 86). To avoid experimental bias, donors of different ages were randomly spread across the sequencing lanes. Using the same blood draw, the study looked at two additional independent replicas of 1 million unique cDNA reads for two donors, one aged 18 to 30 and the other aged 80 or older. Paper-wide results and their limitations: Since profiling was done on bulk unsorted PBMCs, naive and antigen-experienced compartments could not be conclusively compared. Estimates of total diversity based on one million sequenced T cells were considered lower bounds and underestimates. There was a strong correlation between observed TCR beta diversity and the percentage of naive T cells measured by flow cytometry. Observed TCR beta diversity per million T cells fell roughly linearly with age, and a significant reduction was already apparent by age around 40. Compared with the aged group, the long-lived group had more naive CD4+ T cells, fewer expanded clones and increased TCR diversity, suggesting age selection. Because the CMV infection status of the donors was unknown, age-related changes in expanded clonotypes may potentially have been confounded.

The roughly 39 donors, aged about 6 to 95 years, were systemically healthy Caucasian individuals from Russia. Each donor gave approximately 9.4 milliliters of peripheral blood, drawn into EDTA-treated Vacutainer tubes. Ficoll-Paque density-gradient centrifugation was used to isolate PBMCs, with at least 6.5 million per sample. Total RNA, at least 5.5 micrograms per sample, was extracted from PBMCs with Trizol reagent. Naive CD45RAhigh/CD27high T cell percentages were measured by flow cytometry on a PBMC aliquot from every donor. Receptors were amplified or captured by 5' RACE. The reads were generated on an Illumina HiSeq 2500. A second PCR of roughly 7 to 11 cycles was performed with a sample-barcoded 5' primer and a J-beta primer mix. A unique molecular identifier was introduced onto each TCR beta cDNA molecule by a template-switch 5' adaptor carrying 12 random nucleotides. Each sample yielded at least 2.5 million CDR3-containing paired-end reads. First-strand cDNA synthesis was performed from all RNA using the Mint cDNA synthesis kit, with priming by a TRBC-specific oligonucleotide. Following uracil-DNA glycosylase treatment, all cDNA underwent a first 18-cycle PCR with the universal primers M1SS and BC2_uni_R. On the study's bioinformatics: Each sample was normalized by randomly selecting 1 million high-quality reads, each carrying a distinct molecular identifier. Reads sharing molecular identifiers were discarded rather than binned into consensus sequences. CDR3 identification, clonotype clustering and error correction used MiTCR with a Q25 quality threshold and the strictest error-elimination algorithm. A nonparametric unseen species model with Euler transformation was used to estimate a lower bound on total TCR beta diversity. TCRdb redid the processing of the public reads, applying fastp at Q25 and MiXCR, and retained in-frame beta chains. Rows with one shared CDR3 protein collapse into an entry with the most common genes and DNA. V and J calls and clone size were set by TCRdb, not the authors. The sample profile shows hundreds of thousands of distinct CDR3 sequences; over 40% of them were found once. 25% to 35% of the sample is in the top ten clones.

Notes on this clonotype: Its antigen has not been determined. No qualities accompany the bases; no much larger clone lies one base away.

Spanning cysteine to phenylalanine, the CDR3 consists of 14 amino acids. Of the read, only the CDR3 DNA is kept; its 42 bases are in frame from base 1. For CDR1 and CDR2, the germline V gene (reference sequence) lists DFQATT and SNEGSKA. A distance of 13 bases separates the germline ends of V and J, which lose 2 bases and 2 bases respectively. The chain joins TRBV20-1 to TRBJ2-7, with the D call perhaps TRBD1 or TRBD2, as 5 bases match in each case. The sequencing input was blood. The clonotype comes from an elderly man in good health. In nucleotide form, the sequence is TGCAGTGCTAGATTGGGGGAGCGGCCCTACGAGCAGTACTTC. The resulting protein is CSARLGERPYEQYF.